Listed below are T cell receptor beta chains from one sample, sequenced in a study of T-cell memory formation after mild COVID-19. MiXCR, applied by TCRdb to the 5' RACE reads, yields one record per CDR3 protein. The table includes 100,000 or so distinct CDR3 sequences, 11% detected once. Specimen: PBMCs or a T cell subset sorted from them (not recorded which). The receptors derive from a man between 18 and 29 years old who had mild COVID-19 (a few samples of this study predate the infection). Cell type and time point are not known. CDR3s include the opening cysteine and the closing phenylalanine or tryptophan. The order of the fields is J gene, V gene, D gene, clone size, CDR3 DNA, CDR3 protein. D genes are given only for firm matches. Clone size is stated in some rows and not others, as once, few, many or a class when expanded.

TRBJ2-6 TRBV3-1 NA few TGTGCCATACAGGGGGCCAACGTCCTGACTTTC CAIQGANVLTF
TRBJ1-2 TRBV19 NA few TGTGCCAGTAGTCTCGGGACCGGGTTCCTGACCTTC CASSLGTGFLTF
TRBJ1-6 TRBV12-3/TRBV12-4 NA few TGTGCCAGCAGTTTAGCGCAGGGCCTCTACCGTAATTCACCCCTCCACTTT CASSLAQGLYRNSPLHF
TRBJ2-2 TRBV11-3 NA NA TGTGCCAGCAGCCCCCGGACAGGAAGGGAGGCCGGGGAGCTGTTTTTT CASSPRTGREAGELFF
TRBJ1-2 TRBV29-1 TRBD1 NA TGCAGCGCACTCCGGACAGGGGGCGCGGGTGGCTACACCTTC CSALRTGGAGGYTF
TRBJ2-3 TRBV5-1 TRBD1 NA TGCGCCAGCAGCTTGCTCGGGACAGGGAAAGATACGCAGTATTTT CASSLLGTGKDTQYF
TRBJ2-7 TRBV13 NA few TGTGCCAGCAGCTTGCCGCCCGCCTACGAGCAGTACTTC CASSLPPAYEQYF
TRBJ2-5 TRBV29-1 NA few TGCAGCGTTTGGGCCGAAGAGACCCAGTACTTC CSVWAEETQYF
TRBJ1-4 TRBV19 NA few TGTGCCAGTAGTATTGTCCGTGGGGATGAAAAACTGTTTTTT CASSIVRGDEKLFF
TRBJ2-5 TRBV4-1 TRBD2 few TGCGCCAGCAGCCGGCTTGGGACTAGCGGGGACCAAGAGACCCAGTACTTC CASSRLGTSGDQETQYF
TRBJ1-1 TRBV3-1 NA few TGTGCCAGCATCCAACATGGGGCTAACACTGAAGCTTTCTTT CASIQHGANTEAFF
TRBJ1-5 TRBV7-9 NA NA TGTGCCAGCAGCTTGGAGAATCAGCCCCAGCATTTT CASSLENQPQHF
TRBJ2-1 TRBV15 TRBD1 few TGTGCCACCAGCAGAGGACGCGGCGACAGGGGGAACAATGAGCAGTTCTTC CATSRGRGDRGNNEQFF
TRBJ2-7 TRBV7-2 TRBD2 NA TGTGCCAGCAGCCGAGCGGGGAAGTACTACGAGCAGTACTTC CASSRAGKYYEQYF
TRBJ2-3 TRBV27 NA once TGTGCCAGCAGTTTATCGGGTACGGAAGGTACGCAGTATTTT CASSLSGTEGTQYF
TRBJ2-5 TRBV4-1 TRBD2 NA TGCGCCAGCAGCCAACAGCGGGGACCCGGGAGGACCCAGTACTTC CASSQQRGPGRTQYF
TRBJ1-1 TRBV7-9 NA NA TGTGCCAGCAGCTTACAGGATAGTGAAGGCCAGAACACTGAAGCTTTCTTT CASSLQDSEGQNTEAFF
TRBJ1-2 TRBV4-3 NA few TGCGCCAGCAGCCAAGGAGTGGGTAACTATGGCTACACCTTC CASSQGVGNYGYTF
TRBJ2-7 TRBV7-9 TRBD1 few TGTGCCAGCAGCTCCAGGGACAGGGGGTTCTACGAGCAGTACTTC CASSSRDRGFYEQYF
TRBJ1-1 TRBV5-1 TRBD1 NA TGCGCCAGCAGCAAATGGGACAGTTTCTCCACTGAAGCTTTCTTT CASSKWDSFSTEAFF
TRBJ1-4 TRBV12-3/TRBV12-4 NA NA TGTGCCAGCAGGGATCGATCGCAGTCTGCGTTTTTT CASRDRSQSAFF
TRBJ1-5 TRBV4-3 TRBD1 few TGCGCCAGCAGCCAAGATTGGGGACAGGGGAATCAGCCCCAGCATTTT CASSQDWGQGNQPQHF
TRBJ2-3 TRBV2 TRBD1 NA TGTGCCATCCTGACGGGTGACAGGGGACTTACAGATACGCAGTATTTT CAILTGDRGLTDTQYF
TRBJ1-6 TRBV6-5 TRBD1 few TGTGCCAGCAGTTACCGAGGGGACAGCTCCTATAATTCACCCCTCCACTTT CASSYRGDSSYNSPLHF
TRBJ2-5 TRBV7-9 NA NA TGTGCCAGCAGCTTAGTTAAACTAGCCGGAGAGACCCAGTACTTC CASSLVKLAGETQYF
TRBJ1-1 TRBV25-1 NA NA TGTGCCAGCAGTGAATTTGTGAACACTGAAGCTTTCTTT CASSEFVNTEAFF
TRBJ1-2 TRBV6-1 NA NA TGTGCCAGCAGTGAATGGGCAGGGCCTTATGGCTACACCTTC CASSEWAGPYGYTF
TRBJ2-1 TRBV15 NA few TGTGCCACCAGCGCCAGCGACAATGAGCAGTTCTTC CATSASDNEQFF
TRBJ2-5 TRBV5-1 NA NA TGCGCCAGCAGTCCCCTGCGGGATAGTGGAGAGACCCAGTACTTC CASSPLRDSGETQYF
TRBJ2-5 TRBV7-8 NA many TGTGCCAGCAGCCCCTGGGGGCGGGAACAAGAGACCCAGTACTTC CASSPWGREQETQYF
TRBJ1-3 TRBV4-3 NA NA TGCGCCAGCAGCCAAGATGGGGGCACGGGAAACACCATATATTTT CASSQDGGTGNTIYF
TRBJ2-1 TRBV5-1 TRBD1 many TGCGCCAGCAGCTTGGCCGAGGGACAGTTAGGGAATGAGCAGTTCTTC CASSLAEGQLGNEQFF
TRBJ2-7 TRBV7-2 NA many TGTGCCAGCAGCTTGGGGACAAAAACCTACGAGCAGTACTTC CASSLGTKTYEQYF
TRBJ2-3 TRBV6-5 TRBD1 many TGTGCCAGCAGTTGGGACAGGGGGCTGGATACGCAGTATTTT CASSWDRGLDTQYF
TRBJ2-3 TRBV7-6 TRBD1 few TGTGCCAGCAGCTTAGCGTGGGGACAGCTGAGCACAGATACGCAGTATTTT CASSLAWGQLSTDTQYF
TRBJ2-4 TRBV4-1 TRBD2 NA TGCGCCAGCAGCCAAGACGGAGGGCGGGGGAACATTCAGTACTTC CASSQDGGRGNIQYF
TRBJ2-5 TRBV7-2 TRBD2 NA TGTGCCAGCAGCTTAGCGTTACCTTCTAGCGGGGGACAAGAGACCCAGTACTTC CASSLALPSSGGQETQYF
TRBJ2-1 TRBV20-1 NA few TGCAGTGCTAGGGGGCACCCGAGCTCCTACAATGAGCAGTTCTTC CSARGHPSSYNEQFF
TRBJ2-3 TRBV5-1 TRBD2 few TGCGCCAGCAGCGGACGGGGGGTTACCACAGATACGCAGTATTTT CASSGRGVTTDTQYF
TRBJ1-5 TRBV19 TRBD1 NA TGTGCCAGTAGTATAACAGGGGCTCAGCCCCAGCATTTT CASSITGAQPQHF
TRBJ2-7 TRBV11-2 NA few TGTGCCAGCAGCTTAGGGGGAATGGGCGAGCAGTACTTC CASSLGGMGEQYF